What follows is one TCR beta chain and its context. TCRdb's table, derived via immunoSEQ multiplex PCR, lists solely in-frame clones and lacks some. The sample holds about 22,000 clones, roughly four fifths seen once. The data were obtained in a study of control samples from healthy donors and cancer patients. The CDR3 sequence is 15 residues long. Germline CDR1 MDHEN, CDR2 SYDVKM. Trimming took off 10 bases at V and 5 bases at J, with 22 bases between the two ends. This clonotype originated in a man aged 60 to 75 with head and neck cancer. Source material: PBMCs. The chain recombines TRBV28 with TRBJ2-3, with no clear D. CDR3 coding DNA: TGTGCCAACTCTGGCGACACTCATATAGAAGATACGCAGTATTTT. Protein sequence: CANSGDTHIEDTQYF.